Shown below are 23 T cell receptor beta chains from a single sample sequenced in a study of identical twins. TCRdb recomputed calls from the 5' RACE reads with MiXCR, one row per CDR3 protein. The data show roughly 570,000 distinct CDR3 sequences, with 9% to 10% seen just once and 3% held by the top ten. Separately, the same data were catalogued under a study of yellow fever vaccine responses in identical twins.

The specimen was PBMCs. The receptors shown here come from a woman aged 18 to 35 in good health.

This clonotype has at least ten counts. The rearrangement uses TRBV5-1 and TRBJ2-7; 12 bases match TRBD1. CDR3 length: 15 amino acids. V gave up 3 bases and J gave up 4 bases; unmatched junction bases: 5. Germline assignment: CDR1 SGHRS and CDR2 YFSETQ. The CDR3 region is CASSSWDRGHYEQYF. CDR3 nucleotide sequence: TGCGCCAGCAGCTCCTGGGACAGGGGGCATTACGAGCAGTACTTC.

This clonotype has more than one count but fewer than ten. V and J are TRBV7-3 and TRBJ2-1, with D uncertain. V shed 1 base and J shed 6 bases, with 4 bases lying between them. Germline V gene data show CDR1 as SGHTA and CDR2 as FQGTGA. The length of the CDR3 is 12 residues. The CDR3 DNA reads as TGTGCCAGCAGCTTAAATACCAATGAGCAGTTCTTC. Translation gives CASSLNTNEQFF.

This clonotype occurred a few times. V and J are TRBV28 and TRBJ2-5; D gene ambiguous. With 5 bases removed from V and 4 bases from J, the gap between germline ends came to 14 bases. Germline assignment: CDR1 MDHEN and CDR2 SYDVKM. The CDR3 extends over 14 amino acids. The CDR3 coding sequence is TGTGCCAGCAGTCCCTTTCGAGTGGGAGAGACCCAGTACTTC. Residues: CASSPFRVGETQYF.

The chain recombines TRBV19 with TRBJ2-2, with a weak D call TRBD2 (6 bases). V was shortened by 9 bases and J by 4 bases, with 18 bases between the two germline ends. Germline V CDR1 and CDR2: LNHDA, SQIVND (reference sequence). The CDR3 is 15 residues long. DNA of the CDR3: TGTGCCAGCACCCAACCCGGGGGTTTCACCGGGGAGCTGTTTTTT. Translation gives CASTQPGGFTGELFF.

The CDR3 sequence is CASSLAPVSSYEQYF. Written as DNA, the CDR3 is TGTGCCAGCAGCTTAGCGCCGGTGAGCTCCTACGAGCAGTACTTC. The chain couples TRBV7-2 to TRBJ2-7; unclear D gene. Germline loops: CDR1 SGHTA, CDR2 FQGNSA. The CDR3 extends over 15 amino acids. V lost 0 bases, J lost 0 bases, and 9 bases lay in between.

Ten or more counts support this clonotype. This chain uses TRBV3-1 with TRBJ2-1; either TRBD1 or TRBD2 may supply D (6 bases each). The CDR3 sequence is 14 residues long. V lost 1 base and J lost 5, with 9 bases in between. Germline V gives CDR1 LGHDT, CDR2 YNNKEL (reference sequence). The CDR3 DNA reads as TGTGCCAGCAGCCAAGCAGGGGAGGACAATGAGCAGTTCTTC. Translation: CASSQAGEDNEQFF.

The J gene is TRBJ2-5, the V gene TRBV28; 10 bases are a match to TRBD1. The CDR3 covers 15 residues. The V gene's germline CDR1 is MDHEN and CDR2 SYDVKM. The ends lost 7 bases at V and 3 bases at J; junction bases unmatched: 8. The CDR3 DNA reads TGTGCCAGCACCCTAACCGGGACAGGGGAAGAGACCCAGTACTTC. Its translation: CASTLTGTGEETQYF.

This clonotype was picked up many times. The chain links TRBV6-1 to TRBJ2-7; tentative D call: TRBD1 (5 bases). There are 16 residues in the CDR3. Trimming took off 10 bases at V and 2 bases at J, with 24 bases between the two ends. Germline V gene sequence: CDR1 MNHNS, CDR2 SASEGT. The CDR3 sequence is CATRQLEQTTPYEQYF. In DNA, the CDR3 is TGTGCCACCCGACAGTTAGAACAAACCACCCCCTACGAGCAGTACTTC.

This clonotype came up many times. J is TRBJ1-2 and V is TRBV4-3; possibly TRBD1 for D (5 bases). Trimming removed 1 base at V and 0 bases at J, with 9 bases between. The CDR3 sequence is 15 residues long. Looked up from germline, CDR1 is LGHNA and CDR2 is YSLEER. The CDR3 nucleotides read TGCGCCAGCAGCCAAGTTCAGGGCCCTAACTATGGCTACACCTTC. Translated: CASSQVQGPNYGYTF.

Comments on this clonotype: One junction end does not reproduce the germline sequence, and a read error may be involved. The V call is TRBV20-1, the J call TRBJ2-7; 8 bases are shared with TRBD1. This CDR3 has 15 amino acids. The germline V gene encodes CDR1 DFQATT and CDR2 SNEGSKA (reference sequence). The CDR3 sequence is CCASGGQGVSYEQYF. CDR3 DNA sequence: TGCTGTGCTAGTGGTGGACAGGGTGTGTCCTACGAGCAGTACTTC.

The CDR3 here is CSVDGLHNEQFF. The CDR3 bases are TGCAGCGTTGATGGTCTACACAATGAGCAGTTCTTC. The chain uses TRBV29-1 and TRBJ2-1; D is unclear. The CDR3 extends over 12 amino acids. Looked up from germline, CDR1 is SQVTM and CDR2 is ANQGSEA. V was clipped by 3 bases and J by 5 bases, with 8 bases between them.

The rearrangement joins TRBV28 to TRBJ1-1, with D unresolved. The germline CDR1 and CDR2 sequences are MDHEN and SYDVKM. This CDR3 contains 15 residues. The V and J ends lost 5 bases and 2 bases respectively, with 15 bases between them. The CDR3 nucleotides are TGTGCCAGCAGTCTGACTGGACGACATAACACTGAAGCTTTCTTT. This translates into CASSLTGRHNTEAFF.

CDR3: CSARKAGTYEQYF. The CDR3 region has the DNA TGCAGTGCTAGAAAGGCAGGGACCTACGAGCAGTACTTC. This chain links TRBV20-1 with TRBJ2-7; D possibly corresponds to TRBD1 (5 bases). CDR1 and CDR2 (germline): DFQATT, SNEGSKA (reference sequence). Trimming shortened V by 2 bases and J by 2 bases, and 10 bases separated the two germline ends. This CDR3 is 13 amino acids long.

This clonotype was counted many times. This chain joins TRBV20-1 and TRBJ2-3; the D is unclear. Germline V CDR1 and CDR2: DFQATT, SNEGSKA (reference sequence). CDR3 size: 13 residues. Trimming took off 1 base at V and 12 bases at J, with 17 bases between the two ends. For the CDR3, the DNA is TGCAGTGCTAGAGGCAGTTCGGCTGGCTATCAGTATTTT. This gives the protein CSARGSSAGYQYF.

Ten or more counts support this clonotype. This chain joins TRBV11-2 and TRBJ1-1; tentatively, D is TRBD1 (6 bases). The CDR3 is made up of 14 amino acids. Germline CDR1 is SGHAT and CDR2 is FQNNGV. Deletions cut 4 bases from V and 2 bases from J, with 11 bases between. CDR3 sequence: CASSWATGNTEAFF. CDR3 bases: TGTGCCAGCAGCTGGGCGACAGGAAACACTGAAGCTTTCTTT.

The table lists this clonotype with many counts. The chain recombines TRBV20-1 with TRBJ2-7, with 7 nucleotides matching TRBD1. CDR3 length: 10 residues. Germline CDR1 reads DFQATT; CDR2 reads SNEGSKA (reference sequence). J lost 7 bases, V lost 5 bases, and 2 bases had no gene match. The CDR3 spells CSAVDREQYF. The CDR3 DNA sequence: TGCAGTGCTGTGGACAGGGAGCAGTACTTC.

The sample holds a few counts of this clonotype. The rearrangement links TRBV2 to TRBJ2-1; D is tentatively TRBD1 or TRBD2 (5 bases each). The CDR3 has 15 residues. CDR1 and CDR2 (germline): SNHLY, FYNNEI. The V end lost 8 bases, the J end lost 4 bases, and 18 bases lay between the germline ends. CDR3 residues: CASRNRDGYYNEQFF. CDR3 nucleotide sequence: TGTGCCAGCCGTAATCGGGACGGATATTACAATGAGCAGTTCTTC.

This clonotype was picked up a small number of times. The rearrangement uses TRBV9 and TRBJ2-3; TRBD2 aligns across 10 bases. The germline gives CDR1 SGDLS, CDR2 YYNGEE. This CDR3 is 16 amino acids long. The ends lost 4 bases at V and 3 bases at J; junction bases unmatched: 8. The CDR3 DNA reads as TGTGCCAGCAGCTTTTCTAGCGGGGGTTCGACAGATACGCAGTATTTT. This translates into CASSFSSGGSTDTQYF.

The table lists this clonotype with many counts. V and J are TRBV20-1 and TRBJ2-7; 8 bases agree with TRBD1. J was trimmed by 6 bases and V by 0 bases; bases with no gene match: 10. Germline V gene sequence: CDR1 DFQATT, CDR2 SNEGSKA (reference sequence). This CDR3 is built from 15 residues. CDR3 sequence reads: CSARDLGQGAGEQYF. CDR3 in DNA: TGCAGTGCTAGAGATCTTGGGCAGGGGGCAGGCGAGCAGTACTTC.

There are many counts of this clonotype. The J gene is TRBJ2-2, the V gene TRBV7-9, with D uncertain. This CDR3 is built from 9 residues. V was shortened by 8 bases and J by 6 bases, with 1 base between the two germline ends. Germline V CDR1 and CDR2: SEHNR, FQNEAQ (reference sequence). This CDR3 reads CASSGELFF. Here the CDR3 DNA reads TGTGCCAGCTCCGGGGAGCTGTTTTTT.

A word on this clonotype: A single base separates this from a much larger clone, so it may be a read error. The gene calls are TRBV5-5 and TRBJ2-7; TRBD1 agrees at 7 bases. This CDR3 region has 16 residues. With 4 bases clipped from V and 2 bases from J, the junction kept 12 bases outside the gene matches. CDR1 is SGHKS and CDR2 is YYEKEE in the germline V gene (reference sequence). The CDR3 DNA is TGTGCCAGCAGCATGATGGTTGGGGGACAGCCCTACGAGCAGTACTTC. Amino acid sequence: CASSMMVGGQPYEQYF.

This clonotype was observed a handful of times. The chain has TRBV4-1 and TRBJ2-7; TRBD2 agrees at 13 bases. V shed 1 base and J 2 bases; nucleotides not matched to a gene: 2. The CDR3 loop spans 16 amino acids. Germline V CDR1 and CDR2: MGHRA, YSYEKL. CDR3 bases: TGCGCCAGCAGCCAAGTGGGGACTAGCGGGACCTACGAGCAGTACTTC. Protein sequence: CASSQVGTSGTYEQYF.

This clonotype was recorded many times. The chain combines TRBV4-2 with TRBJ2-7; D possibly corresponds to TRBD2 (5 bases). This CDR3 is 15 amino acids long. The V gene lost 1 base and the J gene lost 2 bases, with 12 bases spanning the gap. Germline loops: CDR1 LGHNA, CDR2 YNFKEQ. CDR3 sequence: CASSQGGSATYEQYF. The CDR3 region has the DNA TGTGCCAGCAGCCAAGGAGGGTCAGCGACCTACGAGCAGTACTTC.